This T cell receptor (beta chain) was captured in a study of blood T cell repertoires in COVID-19. Study background: From T cells, B-cell-depleted T cells, or PBMCs came the material, which was cDNA or gDNA.

Across about two dozen US areas, participants ranged in age from 18 to 89 years. Researchers sorted participants into cohorts using their self-reported clinical history. Profiling relied on immunoSEQ multiplex PCR, and the TCRdb table lists in-frame clones only, not all of them. The sample has fewer than 350,000 clones, more than 75% seen once. The source is a woman aged 60-70 years in a cohort exposed to, infected with or recovered from COVID-19 (not recorded which). Material: PBMCs or T cells enriched from blood (not recorded which).

This chain's CDR3 is CASSEVGTSGRKFQETQYF. The CDR3 DNA sequence: TGTGCCAGCAGTGAAGTTGGGACTAGCGGGAGGAAGTTTCAAGAGACCCAGTACTTC. The rearrangement joins TRBV2 to TRBJ2-5; TRBD2 matches 15 bases. Germline V gene sequence: CDR1 SNHLY, CDR2 FYNNEI. The CDR3 loop spans 19 amino acids. V shed 1 base and J 2 bases; nucleotides not matched to a gene: 8.